This T cell receptor beta chain was sequenced for a study of shared clonotypes between healthy human individuals. With respect to this clone: Its cognate antigen is unknown.

Memory CD4+ cells were the fraction left after CD45RA+ naive selection. At the deep level, the assay was run. Libraries were prepared by immunoSEQ multiplex PCR; TCRdb keeps only in-frame clonotypes and omits some of them. Of 550,000 to 700,000 clones in the sample, around three quarters were seen once. Study-level points and caveats: A handful of donors showed sharing of about 5.5% of naive CD4 clonotypes. Generation of non-shared clonotypes was less probable than generation of clonotypes shared by all four donors.

In germline, CDR1 is MDHEN, CDR2 SYDVKM. This CDR3 is 14 amino acids long. Trimming removed 3 bases at V and 4 bases at J, with 12 bases between. Material: memory CD4+ T cells sorted from blood. Subset: CD45RA-negative fraction. The J gene is TRBJ1-2, the V gene TRBV28; maybe TRBD1 (5 bases). This TCR was recovered from a woman in her 30s in good health. The CDR3 bases are TGTGCCAGCAGTTTTTTGTCTGGGGGCTATGGCTACACCTTC. Its translation: CASSFLSGGYGYTF.